The rows below give T cell receptor beta chains drawn from one sample of a study of blood T cell repertoires in COVID-19. The table came from immunoSEQ multiplex PCR; TCRdb's copy has only in-frame clones and leaves some out. This repertoire shows some 290,000 clones, 86% found once; its top ten account for 3.5% to 4%. Sample: peripheral blood. Receptors originate from a man aged 18-30 years with active or convalescent COVID-19. The CDR3 runs from the conserved cysteine through the conserved F or W. A D gene is named only where the DNA matches it firmly. Size is stated for part of the rows, as once, few or many counts, or as a class when the clone is expanded.

J: TRBJ2-7
size: .
D: TRBD1
V: TRBV5-1
CDR3: CASSPGGYEQYF
DNA: TGCGCCAGCAGCCCAGGGGGCTACGAGCAGTACTTC

J: TRBJ2-1
size: .
D: .
V: TRBV21-1
CDR3: CASSKSGTGRNEQFF
DNA: TGTGCCAGCAGCAAATCCGGGACAGGGAGGAATGAGCAGTTCTTC

J: TRBJ1-6
size: .
D: TRBD1
V: TRBV28
CDR3: CASRLGTGSSPLHF
DNA: TGTGCCAGCAGGCTCGGGACAGGAAGCTCACCCCTCCACTTT

J: TRBJ2-7
size: .
D: TRBD2
V: TRBV27
CDR3: CASSSEGTSSYEQYF
DNA: TGTGCCAGCAGTTCGGAGGGGACTAGCTCCTACGAGCAGTACTTC

J: TRBJ2-3
size: .
D: TRBD2
V: TRBV6-1
CDR3: CASSVLAAVPTDTQYF
DNA: TGTGCCAGCAGTGTACTAGCGGCGGTCCCCACAGATACGCAGTATTTT

J: TRBJ2-2
size: .
D: .
V: TRBV10-3
CDR3: CAISDPLGDGELFF
DNA: TGTGCCATCAGTGACCCACTGGGCGACGGGGAGCTGTTTTTT

J: TRBJ1-2
size: .
D: TRBD1
V: TRBV11-2
CDR3: CASSPGTDLSYTF
DNA: TGTGCCAGCAGCCCCGGGACAGACCTATCCTACACCTTC

J: TRBJ1-1
size: .
D: .
V: TRBV5-1
CDR3: CASSFTNTEAFF
DNA: TGCGCCAGCAGCTTCACTAACACTGAAGCTTTCTTT

J: TRBJ2-2
size: .
D: TRBD1
V: TRBV28
CDR3: CATDRGGTGELFF
DNA: TGTGCCACGGACAGGGGTGGCACCGGGGAGCTGTTTTTT

J: TRBJ2-1
size: .
D: .
V: TRBV19
CDR3: CASSIDRGSYNEQFF
DNA: TGTGCCAGTAGTATAGACAGGGGCTCCTACAATGAGCAGTTCTTC

J: TRBJ1-2
size: .
D: TRBD1
V: TRBV6-6
CDR3: CASSFGQGVTFF
DNA: TGTGCCAGCAGTTTCGGACAGGGCGTAACTTTTTTC

J: TRBJ2-2
size: .
D: .
V: TRBV6-4
CDR3: CASRPTLFTGELFF
DNA: TGTGCCAGCAGACCGACTCTGTTCACCGGGGAGCTGTTTTTT

J: TRBJ2-3
size: .
D: TRBD2
V: TRBV7-9
CDR3: CASSPRLGDSGGTDTQYF
DNA: TGTGCCAGCAGCCCACGACTAGGGGATAGCGGGGGCACAGATACGCAGTATTTT

J: TRBJ1-6
size: .
D: .
V: TRBV30
CDR3: CAWKAREDSPLHF
DNA: TGTGCCTGGAAGGCCAGGGAGGATTCACCCCTCCACTTT

J: TRBJ2-5
size: once
D: TRBD2
V: TRBV3-1/TRBV3-2
CDR3: CASSQEVGGLAGEQETQYF
DNA: TGTGCCAGCAGCCAAGAAGTGGGAGGACTAGCGGGGGAGCAAGAGACCCAGTACTTC

J: TRBJ2-7
size: once
D: TRBD1
V: TRBV5-4
CDR3: CASSPGQGAYEQYF
DNA: TGTGCCAGCAGCCCGGGACAGGGGGCCTACGAGCAGTACTTC

J: TRBJ1-2
size: .
D: .
V: TRBV3-1/TRBV3-2
CDR3: CASSQVATLNYGYTF
DNA: TGTGCCAGCAGCCAAGTTGCCACATTGAACTATGGCTACACCTTC

J: TRBJ2-2
size: .
D: TRBD2
V: TRBV6-2/TRBV6-3
CDR3: CASSPSGTTGELFF
DNA: TGTGCCAGCAGCCCTAGCGGGACCACCGGGGAGCTGTTTTTT

J: TRBJ1-4
size: .
D: .
V: TRBV27
CDR3: CASSSRTAHEKLFF
DNA: TGTGCCAGCAGTTCCCGGACTGCCCATGAAAAACTGTTTTTT

J: TRBJ2-1
size: .
D: .
V: TRBV27
CDR3: CASSSPSRVFGNEQFF
DNA: TGTGCCAGCAGCTCCCCTTCCCGGGTCTTTGGCAATGAGCAGTTCTTC